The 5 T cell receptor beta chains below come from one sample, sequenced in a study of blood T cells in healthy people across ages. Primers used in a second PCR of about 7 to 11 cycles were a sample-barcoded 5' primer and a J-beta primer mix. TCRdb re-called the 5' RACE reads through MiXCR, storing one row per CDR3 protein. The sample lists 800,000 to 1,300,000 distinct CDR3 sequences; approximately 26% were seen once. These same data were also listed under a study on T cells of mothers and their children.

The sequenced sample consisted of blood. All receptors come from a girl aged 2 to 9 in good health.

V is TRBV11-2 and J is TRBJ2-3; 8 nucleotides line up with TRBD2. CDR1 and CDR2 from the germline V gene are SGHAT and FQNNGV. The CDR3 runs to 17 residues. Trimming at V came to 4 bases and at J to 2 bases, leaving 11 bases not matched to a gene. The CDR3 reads CASSSRGGLTDTDTQYF. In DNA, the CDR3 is TGTGCCAGCAGCTCCCGGGGGGGACTAACTGACACAGATACGCAGTATTTT.

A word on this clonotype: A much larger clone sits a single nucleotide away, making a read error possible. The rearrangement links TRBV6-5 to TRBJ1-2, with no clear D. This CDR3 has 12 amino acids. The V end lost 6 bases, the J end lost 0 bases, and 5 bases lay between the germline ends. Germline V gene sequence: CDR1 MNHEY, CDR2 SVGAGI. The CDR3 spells CASSQPNYGYTF. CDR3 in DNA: TGTGCCAGCAGCCAACCTAACTATGGCTACACCTTC.

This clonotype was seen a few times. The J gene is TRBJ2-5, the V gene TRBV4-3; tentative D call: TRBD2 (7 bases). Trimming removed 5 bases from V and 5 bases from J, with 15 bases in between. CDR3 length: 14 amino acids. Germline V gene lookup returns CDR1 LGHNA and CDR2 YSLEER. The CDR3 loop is CASSSSGGAETQYF. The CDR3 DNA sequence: TGCGCCAGCAGCTCCTCTGGGGGGGCGGAGACCCAGTACTTC.

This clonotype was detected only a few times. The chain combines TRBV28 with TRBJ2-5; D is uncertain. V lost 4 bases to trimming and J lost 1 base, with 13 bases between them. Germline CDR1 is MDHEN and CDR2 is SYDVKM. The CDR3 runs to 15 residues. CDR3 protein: CASSSPSVLQETQYF. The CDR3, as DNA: TGTGCCAGCAGTTCCCCCTCTGTACTCCAAGAGACCCAGTACTTC.

CDR3 coding DNA: TGTGCCATCGCTCCACTGGATGAAGATACGCAGTATTTT. Its protein is CAIAPLDEDTQYF. The V gene is TRBV10-3, the J gene TRBJ2-3; D remains unclear. The CDR3 contains 13 residues. Trimming shortened V by 8 bases and J by 5 bases, and 14 bases separated the two germline ends. From germline, CDR1 is ENHRY and CDR2 SYGVKD.